The 11 T cell receptor beta chains given below trace back to one sample, sequenced in a study of T cell clonality in common variable immunodeficiency. The table came from immunoSEQ multiplex PCR; TCRdb's copy has only in-frame clones and leaves some out. This sample has roughly 50,000 clones, each found more than once. Sequencing was performed on peripheral blood mononuclear cells. Receptors were obtained from a person aged 18 to 70 in good health.

This clone came up many times. The CDR3 end is not reached by the read, which stops 3 residues before it; the germline J gene fills it in. V is TRBV20-1 and J is TRBJ2-7, with 12 bases aligning to TRBD2. Germline V gene sequence: CDR1 DFQATT, CDR2 SNEGSKA (reference sequence). CDR3 length equals 14 residues. J lost 3 bases, V lost 5 bases, and 5 bases had no gene match. The CDR3 here is CSASGTSGYYEQYF. CDR3 DNA (partial): TGCAGTGCTTCCGGGACTAGCGGGTACTACGAG.

This clone was observed at least ten times. The CDR3 is cut off 3 residues early in the read; its end comes from the germline J gene. The chain is built from TRBV20-1 and TRBJ2-7; D is possibly TRBD2 (6 bases). The CDR3 has 17 amino acids. V shed 2 bases and J shed 0 bases, with 20 bases lying between them. Germline V gene lookup returns CDR1 DFQATT and CDR2 SNEGSKA (reference sequence). CDR3 DNA, as far as it was read: TGCAGTGCTAGAAACTGGAATAGCGGAGGGAGCTCCTACGAG. The encoded protein is CSARNWNSGGSSYE. The entire CDR3 reads CSARNWNSGGSSYEQYF.

This clone was counted at least ten times. Read coverage stops 3 residues before the CDR3 terminus; the germline J gene supplies the remainder. The V call is TRBV7-9, the J call TRBJ1-6; D possibly corresponds to TRBD1 (6 bases). The CDR3 covers 13 residues. Germline CDR1 and CDR2: SEHNR and FQNEAQ (reference sequence). The V gene lost 1 base and the J gene lost 10 bases, with 8 bases spanning the gap. The CDR3 DNA, read in part, is TGTGCCAGCAGCTTAGGCAGGGGCTCACCC. This codes for CASSLGRGSP. In full, the CDR3 reads CASSLGRGSPLHF.

Ten or more counts support this clone. The read halts 3 residues ahead of the CDR3 end, with the missing end drawn from the germline J gene. The V gene is TRBV10-2, the J gene TRBJ2-1, with TRBD1 matching 7 bases. V gave up 3 bases and J gave up 9 bases; unmatched junction bases: 5. The CDR3 spans 13 residues. Per germline, CDR1 WSHSY and CDR2 SAAADI. The covered CDR3 bases are TGCGCCAGCAGTGATAGGACAGGTGGTGAG. It codes for CASSDRTGGE. The full CDR3 protein is CASSDRTGGEQFF.

Ten or more counts support this clone. The CDR3 end is not reached by the read, which stops 3 residues before it; the germline J gene fills it in. This rearrangement joins TRBV20-1 to TRBJ2-5; the D is unclear. The CDR3 consists of 15 residues. Germline CDR1 is DFQATT and CDR2 is SNEGSKA (reference sequence). V dropped 6 bases and J dropped 3 bases, with 20 bases sitting between them. This chain's CDR3 is CSAQPYTLSEETQYF. The DNA read from the CDR3 is TGCAGTGCGCAACCTTATACCCTCTCGGAAGAGACC.

This clone has more than one count but fewer than ten. The read terminates 3 residues ahead of where the CDR3 ends, so the germline J gene completes it. The chain couples TRBV11-1 to TRBJ2-3, with TRBD2 identical over 7 bases. CDR1 and CDR2 from the germline V gene are SGHAT and FQDESV (reference sequence). The CDR3 covers 13 residues. The DNA read from the CDR3 is TGTGCCAGCAGAGGAGCGGGATGGGAGACG. Protein: CASRGAGWET. The complete CDR3 reads CASRGAGWETQYF. The variable domain in full, completed from reference TRBV11-1 and TRBJ2-3, reads EAEVAQSPRYKITEKSQAVAFWCDPISGHATLYWYRQILGQGPELLVQFQDESVVDDSQLPKDRFSAERLKGVDSTLKIQPAELGDSAMYLCASRGAGWETQYFGPGTRLTVL.

This clone has at least ten counts. Read sequence stops 3 residues before the CDR3 end, and the germline J gene provides the missing end. This chain connects TRBV6-2 or TRBV6-3 to TRBJ2-2; no firm D call. Germline CDR1 and CDR2: MNHEY and SVGEGT. This CDR3 has 15 amino acids. V lost 6 bases, J lost 0 bases, and 11 bases lay in between. The CDR3 loop is CASSPFTANTGELFF. Partial CDR3 DNA: TGTGCCAGCAGCCCTTTCACAGCGAACACCGGGGAG.

Points on this clone: The CDR3 goes on 3 residues after the read ends, and that part is filled in from the germline J gene. The V call is TRBV7-2, the J call TRBJ1-5; 7 nucleotides line up with TRBD1. The CDR3 extends over 15 amino acids. Germline assignment: CDR1 SGHTA and CDR2 FQGNSA. V shed 5 bases, J shed 7 bases, and the junction held 11 bases outside the gene matches. The sequenced CDR3 bases are TGTGCCAGCAGCGGAGACAGGGACGGGTTACAGCCC. Its protein product is CASSGDRDGLQP. The entire CDR3 is CASSGDRDGLQPQHF.

This clone was seen ten or more times. The CDR3 end is not reached by the read, which stops 3 residues before it; the germline J gene fills it in. This chain links TRBV23-1 with TRBJ1-6, with no clear D. TRBV23-1 is flagged as an ORF with uncertain function. V dropped 2 bases and J dropped 5 bases, with 16 bases sitting between them. This CDR3 is built from 17 residues. CDR3 amino acids: CASSQQAPMGDNSPLHF. The DNA read from the CDR3 is TGCGCCAGCAGTCAACAGGCCCCGATGGGTGATAATTCACCC.

This clone was found many times. The read is 3 residues too short to cover the CDR3 end, so that end is filled in from the germline J gene. The chain couples TRBV6-2 or TRBV6-3 to TRBJ2-1, with 7 bases matching TRBD2. Looked up from germline, CDR1 is MNHEY and CDR2 is SVGEGT. The CDR3 contains 15 residues. Germline trimming cut 5 bases from V and 2 bases from J; bases unmatched to any gene: 6. The CDR3 sequence is CASSPAGTTYNEQFF. The sequenced part of the CDR3 DNA is TGTGCCAGCAGTCCAGCCGGGACTACCTACAATGAG.

This clone appeared many times. Mismatch with germline at one junction end may stem from a read error. Sequencing ends 3 residues short of the CDR3 end; the germline J gene provides the rest. The V gene is TRBV4-2, the J gene TRBJ2-3; 8 nucleotides align to TRBD2. The CDR3 runs to 16 residues. Germline CDR1 is LGHNA and CDR2 is YNFKEQ. Incomplete CDR3 DNA: TGCGCCAGCAGCCAAGATGTAGCGGGGAACACAGATACG. It translates to CASSQDVAGNTDT. The complete CDR3 protein is CASSQDVAGNTDTQYF.